These 27 T cell receptor beta chains share one sample of origin, sequenced in a study of blood T cell repertoires in COVID-19. Method: immunoSEQ multiplex PCR; TCRdb's copy keeps in-frame clones and lacks some. The sample contains roughly 250,000 clones, 80% to 90% of which appear only once. The sequenced sample was peripheral blood. These receptors all stem from a man aged 40-49 years with active or convalescent COVID-19.

The J gene is TRBJ1-4, the V gene TRBV5-6; D is perhaps TRBD1 (6 bases). Per germline, CDR1 SGHDT and CDR2 YYEEEE. CDR3 length equals 14 residues. The V end lost 1 base, the J end lost 10 bases, and 14 bases lay between the germline ends. The DNA for the CDR3 is TGTGCCAGCAGCTTGAGGGGGGGCAGAGGAAAACTGTTTTTT. It encodes CASSLRGGRGKLFF.

This clone has a handful of counts. CDR3 amino acids: CASRKREIGYTF. CDR3 DNA sequence: TGTGCCAGTAGAAAGAGGGAAATTGGCTACACCTTC. The rearrangement links TRBV19 to TRBJ1-2, with unresolved D. The CDR3 spans 12 residues. Germline assignment: CDR1 LNHDA and CDR2 SQIVND (reference sequence). The V end was cut by 6 bases, the J end by 7 bases, with 12 bases between.

The chain links TRBV19 to TRBJ1-2; TRBD1 is a possible D gene (5 bases). Looked up from germline, CDR1 is LNHDA and CDR2 is SQIVND (reference sequence). The V and J ends lost 5 bases and 9 bases respectively, with 19 bases between them. CDR3 size: 14 residues. Written as DNA, the CDR3 is TGTGCCAGTAGTGCCGCTGGCGGGGCGGGAAGCTACACCTTC. Translation gives CASSAAGGAGSYTF. The variable domain in full, with the rest retrieved from reference TRBV19 and TRBJ1-2, is DGGITQSPKYLFRKEGQNVTLSCEQNLNHDAMYWYRQDPGQGLRLIYYSQIVNDFQKGDIAEGYSVSREKKESFPLTVTSAQKNPTAFYLCASSAAGGAGSYTFGSGTRLTVV.

This chain uses TRBV11-1 with TRBJ1-2; D gene uncertain. V gave up 1 base and J gave up 8 bases, with 11 bases separating them. The CDR3 extends over 13 amino acids. Germline-derived CDR1 and CDR2 are SGHAT and FQDESV (reference sequence). CDR3 sequence (DNA): TGTGCCAGCAGCTTAGACAGCCGACGAGGCTACACCTTC. As protein: CASSLDSRRGYTF.

J is TRBJ1-2 and V is TRBV29-1; 10 positions match TRBD1. The CDR3 is 14 residues long. The germline V gene has CDR1 SQVTM and CDR2 ANQGSEA. V gave up 5 bases and J gave up 4 bases; unmatched junction bases: 7. CDR3 sequence reads: CSVSTGQGTYGYTF. The CDR3 bases are TGCAGCGTTTCAACGGGACAGGGGACCTATGGCTACACCTTC.

The genes are TRBV30 and TRBJ1-1, with D hard to call. This CDR3 is built from 13 residues. Germline V gene data show CDR1 as GTSNPN and CDR2 as SVGIG (reference sequence). Trimming cost V 4 bases and J 0 bases, with 9 bases left between them. DNA of the CDR3: TGTGCCTGGAAACTGGGCCTGAACACTGAAGCTTTCTTT. Encoded protein: CAWKLGLNTEAFF.

The chain couples TRBV18 to TRBJ1-1, with 7 bases matching TRBD1. The V gene end was trimmed by 3 bases and the J gene end by 0 bases; junction bases not matched to a gene: 7. The V gene's germline CDR1 is KGHSH and CDR2 LQKENI. The CDR3 is 16 residues long. CDR3 coding DNA: TGTGCCAGCTCACCGGGGACAGTGGGTCTGAACACTGAAGCTTTCTTT. The encoded protein is CASSPGTVGLNTEAFF.

The V gene is TRBV15, the J gene TRBJ2-5, with 8 bases fitting TRBD2. The junction had 1 base not matched to a gene; V was cut back by 0 bases and J by 4 bases. CDR1 is LNHNV, CDR2 YYDKDF, per germline (reference sequence). CDR3 length: 14 residues. DNA for the CDR3: TGTGCCACCAGCAGAGATGCGGGGGGAGAGACCCAGTACTTC. This gives the protein CATSRDAGGETQYF.

The chain joins TRBV7-6 to TRBJ2-1, with 7 nucleotides matching TRBD2. V shed 0 bases and J 9 bases; nucleotides not matched to a gene: 14. From germline, CDR1 is SGHVS and CDR2 FNYEAQ. The CDR3 has 17 residues. CDR3 sequence reads: CASSLAAGRAREGEQFF. CDR3 nucleotides: TGTGCCAGCAGCTTAGCCGCGGGCAGGGCAAGGGAGGGTGAGCAGTTCTTC.

Only one count was recorded for this clone. The chain uses TRBV6-5 and TRBJ2-3, with D tentatively TRBD2 (6 bases). The CDR3 sequence is 13 residues long. Per the germline V gene, CDR1 is MNHEY and CDR2 is SVGAGI. The V gene lost 6 bases and the J gene lost 6 bases, with 13 bases spanning the gap. CDR3 loop: CASRGGPQDTQYF. The CDR3 DNA reads TGTGCCAGCAGGGGGGGACCTCAGGATACGCAGTATTTT.

CDR3 loop: CASSKGCRTNYEQYF. For the CDR3, the DNA is TGTGCCAGCAGCAAAGGTTGTAGGACAAACTACGAGCAGTACTTC. The chain joins TRBV21-1 to TRBJ2-7; TRBD1 is the table's D call and was not checked against the DNA. TRBV21-1 is assigned pseudogene status. The CDR3 spans 15 residues.

This chain's CDR3 is CASSLGQGNEKLFF. The CDR3 DNA follows: TGTGCCAGTAGCTTGGGACAGGGGAATGAAAAACTGTTTTTT. The chain carries TRBV19 and TRBJ1-4; TRBD1 matches at 10 bases. Germline V gives CDR1 LNHDA, CDR2 SQIVND (reference sequence). V lost 6 bases and J lost 5; bases outside the gene matches: 3. The CDR3 sequence is 14 residues long.

This chain links TRBV15 with TRBJ1-5; D is undetermined. The V end was cut by 3 bases, the J end by 2 bases, with 11 bases between. The germline gives CDR1 LNHNV, CDR2 YYDKDF (reference sequence). The CDR3 covers 15 residues. This CDR3 reads CATSSSDLGNQPQHF. The CDR3 region has the DNA TGTGCCACCAGCAGTAGCGACTTGGGCAATCAGCCCCAGCATTTT.

V usage is TRBV10-3 and J usage is TRBJ2-3; 12 nucleotides agree with TRBD2. The CDR3 spans 17 residues. The germline gives CDR1 ENHRY, CDR2 SYGVKD. The ends lost 2 bases at V and 2 bases at J; junction bases unmatched: 5. CDR3: CAISEPGLAGSTDTQYF. In nucleotides, the CDR3 is TGTGCCATCAGTGAGCCCGGACTAGCGGGATCCACAGATACGCAGTATTTT.

The chain is built from TRBV10-3 and TRBJ1-1; no clear D. CDR1 ENHRY and CDR2 SYGVKD come from the germline V gene. V was pared by 1 base and J by 4 bases, with 7 bases between. The CDR3 consists of 13 residues. The CDR3 nucleotides are TGTGCCATCAGTGAGTTCGTCGGCACTGAAGCTTTCTTT. Protein sequence: CAISEFVGTEAFF.

The chain is built from TRBV24-1 and TRBJ2-7, with 10 bases identical to TRBD1. Per the germline V gene, CDR1 is KGHDR and CDR2 is SFDVKD. Trimming at V came to 3 bases and at J to 9 bases, leaving 13 bases not matched to a gene. The CDR3 sequence is 16 residues long. The CDR3 DNA is TGTGCCACCAGTGATCCGCCGGGACAGGGGTTTCAGGGGCAGTACTTC. Translated: CATSDPPGQGFQGQYF.

This sequence joins TRBV4-1 and TRBJ2-5; 14 bases line up with TRBD2. The CDR3 loop spans 19 amino acids. V lost 5 bases to trimming and J lost 0 bases; unmatched junction nucleotides: 11. Germline V lookup: CDR1 MGHRA, CDR2 YSYEKL. The CDR3 reads CASSGRTSGGLLYQETQYF. The CDR3 nucleotides read TGCGCCAGCAGCGGGAGGACTAGCGGGGGGCTTCTGTACCAAGAGACCCAGTACTTC.

This clone has more than one count but fewer than ten. The CDR3 DNA is TGCGCCAGCAGCTTGGGCGGGGGGAATATCATGAACACTGAAGCTTTCTTT. Encoded protein: CASSLGGGNIMNTEAFF. The J gene is TRBJ1-1, the V gene TRBV5-1; possible D gene TRBD1, 5 bases. V was trimmed by 0 bases and J by 0 bases, leaving 15 bases between them. Per germline, CDR1 SGHRS and CDR2 YFSETQ. This CDR3 comprises 17 residues.

The J gene is TRBJ2-7, the V gene TRBV10-1; possible D gene TRBD2, 5 bases. V gave up 8 bases and J gave up 2 bases, with 13 bases separating them. This CDR3 has 13 residues. Germline CDR1 WNHNN, CDR2 SYGVQD (reference sequence). The CDR3 reads CASAQGRTYEQYF. The CDR3 bases are TGCGCCAGCGCCCAAGGGAGAACCTACGAGCAGTACTTC.

V is TRBV5-1 and J is TRBJ1-1; 7 nucleotides align to TRBD1. The germline V gene encodes CDR1 SGHRS and CDR2 YFSETQ. This CDR3 region has 13 residues. V gave up 5 bases and J gave up 3 bases; unmatched junction bases: 4. CDR3 coding DNA: TGCGCCAGCAGACAGGGGCTGGACACTGAAGCTTTCTTT. It codes for CASRQGLDTEAFF. The full variable domain, its missing parts supplied by reference TRBV5-1 and TRBJ1-1, is KAGVTQTPRYLIKTRGQQVTLSCSPISGHRSVSWYQQTPGQGLQFLFEYFSETQRNKGNFPGRFSGRQFSNSRSEMNVSTLELGDSALYLCASRQGLDTEAFFGQGTRLTVV.

The rearrangement uses TRBV7-9 and TRBJ1-1; 7 positions match TRBD1. The CDR3 totals 14 residues. Germline CDR1 SEHNR, CDR2 FQNEAQ (reference sequence). Trimming at V came to 3 bases and at J to 4 bases, leaving 5 bases not matched to a gene. The CDR3 loop is CASSLQSGGTEAFF. CDR3 nucleotides: TGTGCCAGCAGCTTGCAGTCAGGGGGCACTGAAGCTTTCTTT.

This clone was seen a handful of times. CDR3 amino acids: CASSTRTGSGNTIYF. The CDR3 DNA reads as TGTGCCAGCAGCACTCGGACAGGGTCTGGAAACACCATATATTTT. The chain links TRBV3-1 (or the pseudogene TRBV3-2) to TRBJ1-3, with 8 bases aligning to TRBD1. Per germline, CDR1 LGHDT and CDR2 YNNKEL (reference sequence). Unmatched junction bases numbered 4, after V lost 5 bases and J lost 1 base. CDR3 length: 15 amino acids.

V and J are TRBV9 and TRBJ2-1; the match to TRBD2 covers 7 bases. The CDR3 totals 12 residues. The trim removed 3 bases at V and 10 bases at J, leaving 4 bases unmatched. The germline V gene encodes CDR1 SGDLS and CDR2 YYNGEE. The CDR3 nucleotides read TGTGCCAGCAGCGCCCTAGCGGCAGAGCAGTTCTTC. It yields the protein CASSALAAEQFF.

The V gene is TRBV7-2, the J gene TRBJ2-5; TRBD1 agrees at 10 bases. This CDR3 contains 17 residues. Trimming cost V 1 base and J 9 bases; bases outside gene matches: 14. Germline CDR1 is SGHTA and CDR2 is FQGNSA. CDR3 protein: CASSLGPGTGATRAQYF. CDR3 in DNA: TGTGCCAGCAGCTTAGGGCCCGGGACAGGGGCCACGAGGGCCCAGTACTTC.

This clone was recorded a few times. V usage is TRBV29-1 and J usage is TRBJ1-1; D perhaps matches TRBD1 (6 bases). CDR3 length: 13 amino acids. Trimming took 7 bases from V and 6 from J, leaving 18 bases between them. Germline loops: CDR1 SQVTM, CDR2 ANQGSEA. The CDR3, as DNA: TGCAGCGCGAGGCAGGGGAGTTTCTCTGAAGCTTTCTTT. Encoded protein: CSARQGSFSEAFF.

This clone was counted once. The CDR3 loop is CASSSGVITDTQYF. In DNA, the CDR3 is TGTGCCAGCAGCTCTGGAGTCATCACAGATACGCAGTATTTT. The genes are TRBV5-5 and TRBJ2-3; no clear D. The CDR3 is made up of 14 amino acids. The germline CDR1 and CDR2 sequences are SGHKS and YYEKEE (reference sequence). The V end was cut by 3 bases, the J end by 2 bases, with 10 bases between.

This clone was counted only a few times. This sequence joins TRBV12-5 and TRBJ1-5, with unresolved D. Trimming stripped 0 bases from V and 0 bases from J, with 9 bases between. The length of the CDR3 is 16 residues. The germline V gene encodes CDR1 LGHNT and CDR2 FRNRAP. The CDR3 coding sequence is TGTGCTAGTGGTTTGGTACTGATAGATAGCAATCAGCCCCAGCATTTT. It encodes CASGLVLIDSNQPQHF.